Below are 27 T cell receptor beta chains sequenced from a single sample in a study of blood T cell repertoires in COVID-19. Assay used: immunoSEQ multiplex PCR; TCRdb lists only in-frame clones, some missing. The sample yields about 62,000 clones, around nine tenths seen once. Sequenced material: peripheral blood. The source is a man aged 70-80 years with acute or convalescent COVID-19.

The chain recombines TRBV19 with TRBJ2-1, with D perhaps matching TRBD2 (6 bases). This CDR3 has 16 residues. Between the trimmed V and J ends, which lost 3 bases and 8 bases, there was a span of 20 bases. Germline assignment: CDR1 LNHDA and CDR2 SQIVND (reference sequence). In DNA form, the CDR3 reads TGTGCCAGTAGTATGGGCCGGACGGAGGGTGCGGATGAGCAGTTCTTC. Translation: CASSMGRTEGADEQFF.

The rearrangement joins TRBV5-1 to TRBJ2-5; 12 bases match TRBD2. Unmatched junction bases numbered 7, after V lost 6 bases and J lost 4 bases. There are 15 residues in the CDR3. Germline V CDR1 and CDR2: SGHRS, YFSETQ. CDR3 in amino acids: CASTSLAGGRETQYF. The CDR3 bases are TGCGCCAGCACCTCTCTAGCGGGGGGGAGAGAGACCCAGTACTTC. Looking up the rest from reference TRBV5-1 and TRBJ2-5 gives the full variable domain: KAGVTQTPRYLIKTRGQQVTLSCSPISGHRSVSWYQQTPGQGLQFLFEYFSETQRNKGNFPGRFSGRQFSNSRSEMNVSTLELGDSALYLCASTSLAGGRETQYFGPGTRLLVL.

The V gene is TRBV10-1, the J gene TRBJ1-4; possibly TRBD1 for D (6 bases). CDR3 size: 15 residues. The germline V gene encodes CDR1 WNHNN and CDR2 SYGVQD (reference sequence). Trimming stripped 6 bases from V and 8 bases from J, with 19 bases between. CDR3 bases: TGCGCCAGCAGGGACCGGGACATACCGGGAGAAAAACTGTTTTTT. This encodes CASRDRDIPGEKLFF.

This clone turned up a few times. The rearrangement links TRBV19 to TRBJ1-3, with D possibly being TRBD1 (6 bases). The CDR3 is 17 residues long. Germline V CDR1 and CDR2: LNHDA, SQIVND (reference sequence). Deletions cut 3 bases from V and 0 bases from J, with 15 bases between. The CDR3 reads CASSIAFGQLSGNTIYF. CDR3 sequence (DNA): TGTGCCAGTAGTATCGCCTTTGGACAGCTCTCTGGAAACACCATATATTTT. Filled out from reference TRBV19 and TRBJ1-3, the complete variable domain reads DGGITQSPKYLFRKEGQNVTLSCEQNLNHDAMYWYRQDPGQGLRLIYYSQIVNDFQKGDIAEGYSVSREKKESFPLTVTSAQKNPTAFYLCASSIAFGQLSGNTIYFGEGSWLTVV.

The gene calls are TRBV28 and TRBJ2-1, with TRBD2 as a possible D gene (6 bases). Trimming took off 5 bases at V and 9 bases at J, with 14 bases between the two ends. CDR1 is MDHEN, CDR2 SYDVKM, per germline. The CDR3 has 13 residues. CDR3 bases: TGTGCCAGCAGTCCGCCGGAGGGAACTGAGCAGTTCTTC. It codes for CASSPPEGTEQFF.

The V gene is TRBV6-5, the J gene TRBJ1-3; 8 positions agree with TRBD1. Germline values: CDR1 MNHEY, CDR2 SVGAGI. The CDR3 has 13 amino acids. After removal of 8 bases from V and 4 bases from J, the junction contained 4 bases not matched to a gene. The CDR3 nucleotides are TGTGCCAGCCCCGACAGGGGAGGAAACACCATATATTTT. As protein: CASPDRGGNTIYF.

The CDR3 region is CSVGQGDNQPQHF. DNA of the CDR3: TGCAGCGTAGGACAGGGGGACAATCAGCCCCAGCATTTT. This sequence joins TRBV29-1 and TRBJ1-5; 10 bases are a match to TRBD1. The V segment lost 6 bases and the J segment 3 bases; nucleotides outside the gene matches: 2. CDR1 SQVTM and CDR2 ANQGSEA come from the germline V gene. The CDR3 is made up of 13 amino acids. The full variable domain, with the rest looked up from reference TRBV29-1 and TRBJ1-5, is SAVISQKPSRDICQRGTSLTIQCQVDSQVTMMFWYRQQPGQSLTLIATANQGSEATYESGFVIDKFPISRPNLTFSTLTVSNMSPEDSSIYLCSVGQGDNQPQHFGDGTRLSIL.

V is TRBV27 and J is TRBJ2-6; TRBD2 matches 7 bases. V lost 7 bases, J lost 2 bases, and 8 bases stayed unmatched. This CDR3 is 16 amino acids long. Per germline, CDR1 MNHEY and CDR2 SMNVEV (reference sequence). The DNA of the CDR3 is TGTGCCAGCACCTACTGGGGGGGTACTGGGGCCAACGTCCTGACTTTC. It is translated as CASTYWGGTGANVLTF.

V and J are TRBV27 and TRBJ1-1; the D gene is possibly TRBD1 (5 bases). Germline CDR1 and CDR2: MNHEY and SMNVEV (reference sequence). V lost 2 bases and J lost 2, with 12 bases in between. The CDR3 extends over 15 amino acids. In DNA form, the CDR3 reads TGTGCCAGCAGTTTAGTGACAGACTCTAACACTGAAGCTTTCTTT. Its translation: CASSLVTDSNTEAFF.

The chain uses TRBV3-1 (or the pseudogene TRBV3-2) and TRBJ2-7, with TRBD1 matching 8 bases. The CDR3 spans 15 residues. Per the germline V gene, CDR1 is LGHDT and CDR2 is YNNKEL (reference sequence). The J segment lost 0 bases and the V segment lost 4 bases, leaving 5 bases of the junction unmatched. As DNA, the CDR3 is TGTGCCAGCAGCCGTGGACAGGGCGGCTCCTACGAGCAGTACTTC. It codes for CASSRGQGGSYEQYF.

This chain joins TRBV7-6 and TRBJ2-7; D is possibly TRBD1 (5 bases). Trimming stripped 1 base from V and 0 bases from J, with 7 bases between. Germline V gene data show CDR1 as SGHVS and CDR2 as FNYEAQ. The CDR3 runs 14 residues. The CDR3 is CASSLDRSSYEQYF. The CDR3 nucleotides read TGTGCCAGCAGCTTAGACAGGAGCTCCTACGAGCAGTACTTC.

There are a few counts of this clone. The genes are TRBV7-2 and TRBJ1-3; D possibly corresponds to TRBD1 (5 bases). The germline gives CDR1 SGHTA, CDR2 FQGNSA. This CDR3 has 13 residues. Trimming stripped 3 bases from V and 9 bases from J, with 12 bases between. Written as DNA, the CDR3 is TGTGCCAGCAGCTTGCCCCAGGGCCCCACCATATATTTT. Translated: CASSLPQGPTIYF.

The chain employs TRBV10-3 and TRBJ1-2; 7 nucleotides line up with TRBD1. CDR1 and CDR2 (germline): ENHRY, SYGVKD. This CDR3 is built from 12 residues. V lost 8 bases to trimming and J lost 5 bases; unmatched junction nucleotides: 5. The CDR3 region is CAIGDSQYGYTF. For the CDR3, the DNA is TGTGCCATCGGGGACAGTCAATATGGCTACACCTTC.

V usage is TRBV18 and J usage is TRBJ2-7; TRBD2 matches at 11 bases. This CDR3 is built from 15 residues. The V gene end was trimmed by 4 bases and the J gene end by 3 bases; junction bases not matched to a gene: 5. In germline, CDR1 is KGHSH, CDR2 LQKENI. CDR3 nucleotides: TGTGCCAGCTCACTAACCGGGACTAGCGGCTACGAGCAGTACTTC. Its protein product is CASSLTGTSGYEQYF.

V usage is TRBV12-3 or TRBV12-4 and J usage is TRBJ1-2; a possible D gene is TRBD1 (5 bases). Trimming stripped 1 base from V and 2 bases from J, with 5 bases between. The CDR3 loop spans 13 amino acids. This CDR3 reads CASSLGQNYGYTF. In nucleotides, the CDR3 is TGTGCCAGCAGTTTAGGACAGAACTATGGCTACACCTTC.

V usage is TRBV14 and J usage is TRBJ1-4; tentatively, D is TRBD1 (5 bases). Trimming left V 1 base short and J 8 bases short, with 20 bases between. Germline V gene data show CDR1 as SGHDN and CDR2 as FVKESK. This CDR3 spans 17 amino acids. CDR3 sequence reads: CASSQGGGQGLVEKLFF. The CDR3 DNA reads as TGTGCCAGCAGCCAAGGGGGAGGTCAGGGTCTAGTGGAAAAACTGTTTTTT.

The rearrangement uses TRBV5-1 and TRBJ2-3; TRBD1 matches at 7 bases. The CDR3 spans 17 residues. The germline CDR1 and CDR2 sequences are SGHRS and YFSETQ. V shed 2 bases and J 0 bases; nucleotides not matched to a gene: 9. The CDR3 DNA reads as TGCGCCAGCAGCTTCGCTCCGGGACAGACTAGCACAGATACGCAGTATTTT. Translated: CASSFAPGQTSTDTQYF. The complete variable domain, with remaining parts taken from reference TRBV5-1 and TRBJ2-3, reads KAGVTQTPRYLIKTRGQQVTLSCSPISGHRSVSWYQQTPGQGLQFLFEYFSETQRNKGNFPGRFSGRQFSNSRSEMNVSTLELGDSALYLCASSFAPGQTSTDTQYFGPGTRLTVL.

This chain connects TRBV27 to TRBJ2-4, with TRBD1 as a possible D gene (6 bases). This CDR3 spans 14 amino acids. Germline V lookup: CDR1 MNHEY, CDR2 SMNVEV (reference sequence). With 4 bases removed from V and 2 bases from J, the gap between germline ends came to 9 bases. In DNA form, the CDR3 reads TGTGCCAGCAGTTATAGGGGGACCAAAAACATTCAGTACTTC. Translating it yields CASSYRGTKNIQYF.

CDR3: CASSLGTGGYTF. DNA of the CDR3: TGTGCCAGCAGTTTGGGGACAGGGGGCTACACCTTC. The chain is built from TRBV28 and TRBJ1-2, with TRBD1 matching over 9 bases. CDR1 is MDHEN, CDR2 SYDVKM, per germline. The CDR3 length is 12 residues. Trimming took 3 bases from V and 8 from J; bases not matched to a gene: 1.

In this sample, this clone turned up a few times. This rearrangement joins TRBV19 to TRBJ1-1; TRBD1 matches 8 bases. CDR1 LNHDA and CDR2 SQIVND come from the germline V gene (reference sequence). This CDR3 has 15 residues. V shed 7 bases, J shed 0 bases, and the junction held 7 bases outside the gene matches. The CDR3 DNA reads TGTGCCAGTAAGGACAGGGTTAGCTTGAACACTGAAGCTTTCTTT. Amino acid sequence: CASKDRVSLNTEAFF.

The chain has TRBV7-2 and TRBJ1-4, with 9 bases that match TRBD1. Germline CDR1 reads SGHTA; CDR2 reads FQGNSA. This CDR3 comprises 15 residues. V gave up 7 bases and J gave up 7 bases; unmatched junction bases: 10. The CDR3 sequence: CASTLTTGGGEKLFF. The DNA for the CDR3 is TGTGCCAGCACCCTAACCACAGGGGGCGGTGAAAAACTGTTTTTT.

The V call is TRBV19, the J call TRBJ2-7, with a tentative D call TRBD2 (7 bases). Germline CDR1 and CDR2: LNHDA and SQIVND (reference sequence). V was clipped by 5 bases and J by 3 bases, with 20 bases between them. There are 16 residues in the CDR3. The CDR3 DNA sequence: TGTGCCAGTAGTCCGGAGGGGGGGAGGGCAGGCTACGAGCAGTACTTC. This codes for CASSPEGGRAGYEQYF. Complete variable domain (other parts from reference TRBV19 and TRBJ2-7): DGGITQSPKYLFRKEGQNVTLSCEQNLNHDAMYWYRQDPGQGLRLIYYSQIVNDFQKGDIAEGYSVSREKKESFPLTVTSAQKNPTAFYLCASSPEGGRAGYEQYFGPGTRLTVT.

The chain combines TRBV3-1 (or the pseudogene TRBV3-2) with TRBJ1-5, with D unclear. Germline CDR1 reads LGHDT; CDR2 reads YNNKEL (reference sequence). The CDR3 spans 13 residues. Trimming stripped 2 bases from V and 4 bases from J, with 6 bases between. The CDR3 spells CASSQQANQPQHF. For the CDR3, the DNA is TGTGCCAGCAGCCAACAGGCAAATCAGCCCCAGCATTTT.

The V and J genes are TRBV6-4 and TRBJ2-2, with TRBD2 as a possible D gene (5 bases). The V end was cut by 9 bases, the J end by 4 bases, with 9 bases between. The CDR3 has 12 residues. Germline V lookup: CDR1 MRHNA, CDR2 SNTAGT. This chain's CDR3 is CASSSITGELFF. CDR3 in DNA: TGTGCCAGTTCTAGCATCACCGGGGAGCTGTTTTTT.

The V and J genes are TRBV28 and TRBJ2-1; TRBD2 is a possible D gene (6 bases). This CDR3 is 14 amino acids long. Germline V CDR1 and CDR2: MDHEN, SYDVKM. The V end was cut by 3 bases, the J end by 7 bases, with 13 bases between. CDR3 nucleotides: TGTGCCAGCAGTTTCGGGGGAGGCGTAAATGAGCAGTTCTTC. Protein: CASSFGGGVNEQFF. Full variable domain (missing parts from reference TRBV28 and TRBJ2-1): DVKVTQSSRYLVKRTGEKVFLECVQDMDHENMFWYRQDPGLGLRLIYFSYDVKMKEKGDIPEGYSVSREKKERFSLILESASTNQTSMYLCASSFGGGVNEQFFGPGTRLTVL.

Comment on this clone: A junction boundary mismatches the germline segment, possibly from a read error. The identical CDR3 is also encoded by other nucleotide sequences in the sample. V usage is TRBV5-1 and J usage is TRBJ2-5; the D gene is possibly TRBD2 (5 bases). The CDR3 extends over 15 amino acids. The germline V gene has CDR1 SGHRS and CDR2 YFSETQ. This CDR3 reads CASSSDGMYQETQYF. CDR3 nucleotide sequence: TGCGCCAGCAGTTCGGACGGGATGTACCAGGAGACCCAGTACTTC.

CDR3 residues: CAWSVGRYEQYF. The CDR3 DNA follows: TGTGCCTGGAGTGTGGGCAGATACGAGCAGTACTTC. The rearrangement joins TRBV30 to TRBJ2-7; D is undetermined. The CDR3 contains 12 residues. Germline-derived CDR1 and CDR2 are GTSNPN and SVGIG (reference sequence). The V and J ends lost 0 bases and 4 bases respectively, with 7 bases between them.